The sequence of this TCR beta chain was determined in a study of tumor-infiltrating lymphocytes in primary liver carcinoma (dated by TCRdb to 2016 to 2017). In terms of the full investigation: Of the five patients (three men and two women, aged 30 to 69 years), four had hepatocellular carcinoma and one had combined HCC and intrahepatic cholangiocarcinoma. The five patients had tumors of stage T1-T3 N0M0, with maximum diameters ranging from roughly 4 to 11 cm. Each sample produced roughly 3.5 to 7.5 million productive TCRbeta reads, and read depth showed no significant difference between tissue types. The study combined TCRbeta repertoire sequencing, expression microarrays and whole-exome sequencing across five regions of each liver tumor, with adjacent normal tissue and blood. A total of roughly 35 specimens from 5 patients, comprising around 25 tumor regions, 5 adjacent noncancerous liver tissues and 5 peripheral blood samples, were covered by TCRbeta repertoire sequencing. Technical replicate repertoires showed high reproducibility, with mean shared-clone rates around 0.91 and correlation coefficients above 0.95. General findings and caveats noted by the study authors: Since the samples were bulk and unsorted, there was no way to compare CD4+ and CD8+ T cell repertoires. Repertoire overlap was found to be higher between tumor regions (mean roughly 36%) than between tumor-adjacent (around 17%) or tumor-blood (about 14%) pairs, consistent with antigen-driven expansion. Only the TCR beta chain was sequenced, so true repertoire diversity is likely underestimated because unpaired alpha chains were not captured. The study included only a few patients, and the authors note findings should be validated in a larger study. The top 250 clones accounted for a significantly greater share of the repertoire in tumors than in blood (p = 0.039).

Total RNA and DNA were co-extracted without cell sorting from approximately 20-30 mg of bulk tissue using the AllPrep DNA/RNA mini kit. Surgical resection was performed in China between late 2015 and 2016 on four to six patients with histopathologically diagnosed primary liver carcinoma. Chronic HBV infection was present in the patients, and the patients were treatment-naive at sampling. Pieces of fresh tumor and adjacent tissue were cut in half, with one half kept in RNAlater at -80 degrees C and the other half sent for histology. With regard to this clonotype: Its binding antigen is unknown. One junction end disagrees with the germline gene, perhaps due to a read error.

The CDR3, cysteine through phenylalanine, is 15 amino acids long. The sequence is cut down to CDR3 DNA, 45 bases in frame from base 1. Reading the germline V gene gives CDR1 SGHAT and CDR2 FQNNGV. A constant-region primer and ProtoScript II reverse transcriptase were used to reverse-transcribe TCRbeta-specific cDNA from 500 ng total RNA. TCRbeta libraries were built with three nested multiplex PCR rounds, a slightly modified ARM-PCR procedure. Each of the first two PCR rounds ran for approximately 10 cycles using multiplex TRBV1-TRBV30 forward primers together with a Cbeta reverse primer. Sample barcodes and Illumina adapters were added in a final 25-cycle PCR using Deep VentR polymerase. Before sequencing, amplicons of 200-500 bp were purified from gel using a QIAquick gel extraction kit. The TCRbeta amplicons were sequenced with 250-bp paired-end reads on an Illumina HiSeq 2500. As for the authors' bioinformatics: Reads were quality-trimmed with Trimmomatic v0.33, and paired reads were merged with FLASH v1.2.11 to recover full CDR3 sequences. V, D and J germline segments were assigned to the rearranged TCRbeta sequences by MiGEC v1.2.1b. VDJtools v1.0.0 computed clonotype statistics and Shannon-Wiener diversity indices. To reduce sampling bias, subsequent analyses other than the diversity analysis used only the 250 most abundant clonotypes in each sample. Using fastp trimming at Q25 and MiXCR clonotype assembly, TCRdb reanalyzed the public sequencing data and kept in-frame beta chains. Duplicate CDR3 protein sequences are folded into a single record with the most common DNA and genes. The authors' filters were not applied to this entry. A total of about 120,000 distinct CDR3 sequences appear in this sample, around 65% of them only once. Jointly, the top ten make up more than 7% of the sample.

The sample comprised tumor-adjacent normal liver tissue. The sequence links TRBV11-2 to TRBJ2-7, and the D gene may be TRBD2, 5 bases matching. This TCR was sampled from a woman aged 55 to 70 with primary liver carcinoma and hepatitis B virus infection. The CDR3 sequence is CASSLGRGWAYVQYF. The DNA sequence is given as TGTGCCAGCAGCTTAGGACGGGGATGGGCCTACGTGCAGTACTTC.